The rows below give T cell receptor beta chains drawn from one sample of a study of cytomegalovirus exposure and HLA in healthy donors. Clones were sequenced by immunoSEQ multiplex PCR, and TCRdb holds only the in-frame ones, with some missing. This sample contains about 25,000 clones. Material: PBMCs. The source is a male donor in good health and CMV-seropositive. CDR3s include the opening cysteine and the closing phenylalanine or tryptophan. The D gene is left open where the match is weak.

d_call j_call v_call cdr3_length cdr3_nt cdr3_aa
- TRBJ1-1 TRBV28 15 TGTGCCAGCAGTGTTAACAGGTGGAGGGGTACTGAAGCTTTCTTT CASSVNRWRGTEAFF
TRBD1 TRBJ1-2 TRBV28 15 TGTGCCAGCAGTTTAGCGGGACAGGGTGGCTATGGCTACACCTTC CASSLAGQGGYGYTF
TRBD1 TRBJ1-5 TRBV4-1 15 TGCGCCAGCAGCCAGACGACAGGGGGAGGCCAGCCCCAGCATTTT CASSQTTGGGQPQHF
TRBD2 TRBJ2-5 TRBV30 15 TGTGCCTGGAGTGAGACTAGCGGCCACCAAGAGACCCAGTACTTC CAWSETSGHQETQYF
- TRBJ2-5 TRBV5-6 15 TGTGCCAGCAGCCTCCGGGACACCCGAGGGGAGACCCAGTACTTC CASSLRDTRGETQYF
TRBD2 TRBJ2-7 TRBV5-6 13 TGTCCGGGCGGGAGGGAGGAACGCTACGAGCAGTACTTC CPGGREERYEQYF
- TRBJ1-1 TRBV29-1 13 TGCAGCGTTGAAAGACAGGAGAACACTGAAGCTTTCTTT CSVERQENTEAFF
TRBD2 TRBJ2-7 TRBV7-9 13 TGTGCCAGCAGCGGAAGGATAGCGGGTGAGCAGTACTTC CASSGRIAGEQYF
TRBD2 TRBJ2-4 TRBV6-1 14 TGTGCCAGCAGGGGACTAGCGGGAGGTAGCATTCAGTACTTC CASRGLAGGSIQYF
- TRBJ2-2 TRBV7-9 12 TGTGCCAGCAGCTCGGACAGCGGGGAGCTGTTTTTT CASSSDSGELFF
TRBD2 TRBJ2-3 TRBV4-3 15 TGCGCCAGCAGCCCTCAGCGGGAAGGAACAGATACGCAGTATTTT CASSPQREGTDTQYF
- TRBJ1-6 TRBV7-9 15 TGTGCCAGCAGCCCCCCGGACGGGATAATGAAACCCCTCCACTTT CASSPPDGIMKPLHF
- TRBJ2-5 TRBV5-8 17 TGTGCCAGCAGCTTGGAAACCGCTTGGCGGGGTGGGGAGACCCAGTACTTC CASSLETAWRGGETQYF
TRBD1 TRBJ1-4 TRBV30 15 TGTGCCTGGAGTGACTCGGGACAGGGAGGTGAAAAACTGTTTTTT CAWSDSGQGGEKLFF
TRBD1 TRBJ1-1 TRBV28 15 TGTGCCAGCAGTCTTCGACAGGGGCTTCACACTGAAGCTTTCTTT CASSLRQGLHTEAFF
TRBD1 TRBJ2-2 TRBV29-1 14 TGCAGCGTGACGGGGACAGGGACGACCGGGGAGCTGTTTTTT CSVTGTGTTGELFF
TRBD1 TRBJ2-7 TRBV18 16 TGTGCCAGCTCTCGACAGGGACGCCGGACCTCCTACGAGCAGTACTTC CASSRQGRRTSYEQYF
- TRBJ1-5 TRBV4-1 17 TGCGCCAGTAGCCAAGTGGACGGGATAGAAGAAAATCAGCCCCAGCATTTT CASSQVDGIEENQPQHF
TRBD2 TRBJ2-3 TRBV4-1 16 TGCGCCAGCAGCCGGATCAGCGGGGGGGCGGGGGATACGCAGTATTTT CASSRISGGAGDTQYF
- TRBJ1-2 TRBV7-9 14 TGTGCCAGCAGCTTATCGGACACTCCTTATGGCTACACCTTC CASSLSDTPYGYTF
- TRBJ1-2 TRBV28 13 TGTGCCAGCAGCGACCGACGGAGCTATGGCTACACCTTC CASSDRRSYGYTF
- TRBJ2-1 TRBV4-3 17 TGCGCCAGCAGCCAAAATAGTCCAGGGGAGCCCGACAATGAGCAGTTCTTC CASSQNSPGEPDNEQFF
- TRBJ1-1 TRBV28 12 TGTGCCAGCAGTTTGAGGGACACTGAAGCTTTCTTT CASSLRDTEAFF
- TRBJ2-1 TRBV7-8 12 TGTGCCAGCAGCTTATGGAGGAATGAGCAGTTCTTC CASSLWRNEQFF
TRBD1 TRBJ2-5 TRBV9 14 TGTGCCAGCAGCGTAGCAGGGGGCCAAGAGACCCAGTACTTC CASSVAGGQETQYF
TRBD1 TRBJ1-1 TRBV19 15 TGTGCCAGTAGTATCGGCAGGGGGCTCGACACTGAAGCTTTCTTT CASSIGRGLDTEAFF
- TRBJ1-2 TRBV29-1 12 TGCAGCGTTGACGCCGGAGTCGGTGGCTACACCTTC CSVDAGVGGYTF
- TRBJ2-3 TRBV18 14 TGTGCCAGCTCATATGGACAGCGCACAGATACGCAGTATTTT CASSYGQRTDTQYF
- TRBJ1-2 TRBV30 14 TGTGCCTGGGCTGTCGGTGGAGGGAGGCCTAGCTACACCTTC CAWAVGGGRPSYTF
TRBD2 TRBJ2-1 TRBV7-3 18 TGTGCCAGCAGCCCACAACCGCTCGGGACTAGCGGGAGGGTAGAGCAGTTCTTC CASSPQPLGTSGRVEQFF
TRBD1 TRBJ1-1 TRBV5-1 16 TGCGCCAGCAGCTTGGCCAGGGGGAATAGGAACACTGAAGCTTTCTTT CASSLARGNRNTEAFF
TRBD2 TRBJ2-7 TRBV4-1 15 TGCGCCAGCAGCCAAGAGCGGGGGGCCGACTACGAGCAGTACTTC CASSQERGADYEQYF
TRBD1 TRBJ2-7 TRBV19 15 TGTGCCAGTAGTACCCGAGGACAGGGGGGATACGAGCAGTACTTC CASSTRGQGGYEQYF
- TRBJ2-7 TRBV7-9 16 TGTGCCAGCAGCTCTCTTGAGACAGCCGTTTCCTACGAGCAGTACTTC CASSSLETAVSYEQYF
- TRBJ1-4 TRBV6-5 15 TGTGCCAGCAGCCTCTCCGGGTCGAGAGATGAAAAACTGTTTTTT CASSLSGSRDEKLFF
TRBD1 TRBJ1-6 TRBV7-9 17 TGTGCCAGCAGCTTAAGACCGGGACAGGGTGTTGATTCACCCCTCCACTTT CASSLRPGQGVDSPLHF
- TRBJ1-1 TRBV28 16 TGTGCCAGCAGTTTATGGTCTGGGCAAACGAACACTGAAGCTTTCTTT CASSLWSGQTNTEAFF
- TRBJ1-5 TRBV2 15 TGTGCCAGCAGTGTGGACGGGAAGAGCAATCAGCCCCAGCATTTT CASSVDGKSNQPQHF
- TRBJ2-7 TRBV15 12 TGTGCCACCAGCAGAGTTCCGTCGCGTCAGTACTTC CATSRVPSRQYF
- TRBJ2-2 TRBV9 12 TGTGCCAGCAGCCGTAGTTCTGGGGAGCTGTTTTTT CASSRSSGELFF
- TRBJ1-5 TRBV4-1 13 TGCGCCAGCAGCCAAGAACGGGATCAGCCCCAGCATTTT CASSQERDQPQHF
- TRBJ1-1 TRBV10-3 13 TGTGCCATCAGGGAACAGGGGAACACTGAAGCTTTCTTT CAIREQGNTEAFF
- TRBJ2-1 TRBV19 15 TGTGCCAGTAGTCCGCCTGAGGGGGACTACAATGAGCAGTTCTTC CASSPPEGDYNEQFF
- TRBJ2-7 TRBV6-5 14 TGTGCCAGCAGGTACAGGGTCGGGACCTACGAGCAGTACTTC CASRYRVGTYEQYF
- TRBJ1-2 TRBV6-6 16 TGTGCCAGCAGTTATTTAACGGGGTTTCGGTTGACGGGCTACACCTTC CASSYLTGFRLTGYTF
- TRBJ2-7 TRBV6-5 15 TGTGCCAGCAGTTCCGGACAGCACGAGTCCTACGAGCAGTACTTC CASSSGQHESYEQYF
TRBD1 TRBJ2-7 TRBV23-1 15 TGCGCCAGCATCCCGGGGGGACAGGGGACCGACGAGCAGTACTTC CASIPGGQGTDEQYF
TRBD2 TRBJ2-1 TRBV7-9 16 TGTGCCAGCCTGGATGCGGGAGGCCCCCACTACAATGAGCAGTTCTTC CASLDAGGPHYNEQFF
TRBD2 TRBJ2-7 TRBV18 14 TGTGCCAGCTCATCCCGACTAGCGGGGGACGAGCAGTACTTC CASSSRLAGDEQYF
- TRBJ2-1 TRBV6-5 13 TGTGCCAGCAGAGAAACAGTAAACAATGAGCAGTTCTTC CASRETVNNEQFF
- TRBJ1-3 TRBV5-1 14 TGCGGCACAGCTACGCAGGGAGGTGCCGACACCATATATTTT CGTATQGGADTIYF
TRBD2 TRBJ2-7 TRBV5-1 15 TGCGCCAGCTGCATGGGGGCGGGGGGCCTCCACGAGCAGTACTTC CASCMGAGGLHEQYF
- TRBJ1-5 TRBV28 14 TGTGCCAGCAGTTTCTCGGGGAACGGACAGCCCCAGCATTTT CASSFSGNGQPQHF
- TRBJ1-1 TRBV7-8 15 TGTGCCAGCAGCTCTAGGGACATCACGAACACTGAAGCTTTCTTT CASSSRDITNTEAFF
- TRBJ2-7 TRBV30 15 TGTGCCTGGAGTGGGGGGCTTTCTCTTAAATACGAGCAGTACTTC CAWSGGLSLKYEQYF
TRBD1 TRBJ1-6 TRBV4-1 15 TGCGCCAGCAGCCATTCCGGGACAGAGAATTCACCCCTCCACTTT CASSHSGTENSPLHF
TRBD1 TRBJ1-2 TRBV19 16 TGTGCCAGTAGTAGTCGGATTCGGGACAGGAACTATGGCTACACCTTC CASSSRIRDRNYGYTF
- TRBJ2-1 TRBV30 14 TGTGCCTGGATTCGCTCGGTCCCAGGGAATGAGCAGTTCTTC CAWIRSVPGNEQFF
- TRBJ2-7 TRBV6-6 14 TGTGCCAGCAGTTGGCTGGGGGGAACTGACGAGCAGTACTTC CASSWLGGTDEQYF
- TRBJ2-6 TRBV18 15 TGTGCCAGCTCACCAGTCAGCTCTGGGGCCAACGTCCTGACTTTC CASSPVSSGANVLTF